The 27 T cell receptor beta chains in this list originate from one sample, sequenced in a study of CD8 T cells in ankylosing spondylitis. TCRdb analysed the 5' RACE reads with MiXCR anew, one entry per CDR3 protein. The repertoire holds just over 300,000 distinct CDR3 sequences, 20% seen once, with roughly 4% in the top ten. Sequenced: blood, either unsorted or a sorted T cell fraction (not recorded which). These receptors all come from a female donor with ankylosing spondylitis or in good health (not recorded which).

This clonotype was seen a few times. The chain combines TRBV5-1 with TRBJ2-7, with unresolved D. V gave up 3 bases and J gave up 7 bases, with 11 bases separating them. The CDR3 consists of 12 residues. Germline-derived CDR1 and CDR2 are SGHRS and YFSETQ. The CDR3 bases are TGCGCCAGCAGCTCGGGCCCTGGGGAGCAGTACTTC. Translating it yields CASSSGPGEQYF.

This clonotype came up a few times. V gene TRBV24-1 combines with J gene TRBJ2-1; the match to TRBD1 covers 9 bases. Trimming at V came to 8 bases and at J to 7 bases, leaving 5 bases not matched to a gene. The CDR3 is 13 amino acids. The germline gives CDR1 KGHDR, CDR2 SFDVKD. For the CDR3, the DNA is TGTGCCACCATCGGACAGGGGTGGAATGAGCAGTTCTTC. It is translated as CATIGQGWNEQFF.

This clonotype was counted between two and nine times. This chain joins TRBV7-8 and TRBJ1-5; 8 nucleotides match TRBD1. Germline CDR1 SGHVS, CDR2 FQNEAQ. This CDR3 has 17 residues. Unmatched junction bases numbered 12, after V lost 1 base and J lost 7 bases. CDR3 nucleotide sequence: TGTGCCAGCAGCTTAGGGCGGGACAGGTTGTCGCGGCAGCCCCAGCATTTT. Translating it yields CASSLGRDRLSRQPQHF.

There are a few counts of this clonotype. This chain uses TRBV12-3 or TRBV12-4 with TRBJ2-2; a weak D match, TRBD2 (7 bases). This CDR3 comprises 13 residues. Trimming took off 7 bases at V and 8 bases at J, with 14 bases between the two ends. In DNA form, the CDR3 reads TGTGCCAGCACCTTGGGGGGGCAGGGGGAGCTGTTTTTT. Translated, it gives CASTLGGQGELFF.

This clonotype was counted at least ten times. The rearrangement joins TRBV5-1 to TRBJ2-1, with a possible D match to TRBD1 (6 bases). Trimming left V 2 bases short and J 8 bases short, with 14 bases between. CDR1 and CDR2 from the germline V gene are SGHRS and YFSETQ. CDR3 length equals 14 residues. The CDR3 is CASSFRDKGYEQFF. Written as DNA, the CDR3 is TGCGCCAGCAGCTTCCGGGACAAGGGGTATGAGCAGTTCTTC. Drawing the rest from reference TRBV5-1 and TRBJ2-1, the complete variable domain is KAGVTQTPRYLIKTRGQQVTLSCSPISGHRSVSWYQQTPGQGLQFLFEYFSETQRNKGNFPGRFSGRQFSNSRSEMNVSTLELGDSALYLCASSFRDKGYEQFFGPGTRLTVL.

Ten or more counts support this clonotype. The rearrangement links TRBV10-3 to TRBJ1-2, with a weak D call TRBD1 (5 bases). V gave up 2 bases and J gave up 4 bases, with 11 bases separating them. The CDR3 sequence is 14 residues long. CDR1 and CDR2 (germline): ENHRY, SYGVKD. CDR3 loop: CAISERDPGYGYTF. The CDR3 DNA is TGTGCCATCAGTGAGAGGGACCCGGGCTATGGCTACACCTTC.

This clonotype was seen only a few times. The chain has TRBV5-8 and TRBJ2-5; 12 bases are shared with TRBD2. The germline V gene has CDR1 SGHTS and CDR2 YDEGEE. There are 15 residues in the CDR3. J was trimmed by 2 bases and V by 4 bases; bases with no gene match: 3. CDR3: CASSPGLAGQETQYF. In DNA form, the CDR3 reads TGTGCCAGCAGCCCCGGACTAGCGGGGCAAGAGACCCAGTACTTC.

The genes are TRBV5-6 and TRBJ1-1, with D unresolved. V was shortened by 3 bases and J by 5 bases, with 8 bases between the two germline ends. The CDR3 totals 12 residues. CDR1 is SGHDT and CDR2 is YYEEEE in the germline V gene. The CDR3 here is CASSWRMTEAFF. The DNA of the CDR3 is TGTGCCAGCAGCTGGAGGATGACTGAAGCTTTCTTT.

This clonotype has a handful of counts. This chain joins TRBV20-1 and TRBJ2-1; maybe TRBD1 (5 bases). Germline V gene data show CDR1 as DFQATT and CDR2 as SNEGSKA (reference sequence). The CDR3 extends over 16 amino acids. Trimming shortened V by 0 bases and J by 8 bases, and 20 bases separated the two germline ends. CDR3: CSARDFPSPQGDEQFF. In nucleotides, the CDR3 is TGCAGTGCTAGAGATTTTCCGAGCCCCCAGGGCGATGAGCAGTTCTTC.

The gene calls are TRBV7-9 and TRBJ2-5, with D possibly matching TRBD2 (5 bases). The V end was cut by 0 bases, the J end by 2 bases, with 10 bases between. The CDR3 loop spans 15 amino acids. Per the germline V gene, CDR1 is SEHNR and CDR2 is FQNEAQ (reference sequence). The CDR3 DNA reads TGTGCCAGCAGCTTAGCTGGAGGAATACAAGAGACCCAGTACTTC. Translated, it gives CASSLAGGIQETQYF.

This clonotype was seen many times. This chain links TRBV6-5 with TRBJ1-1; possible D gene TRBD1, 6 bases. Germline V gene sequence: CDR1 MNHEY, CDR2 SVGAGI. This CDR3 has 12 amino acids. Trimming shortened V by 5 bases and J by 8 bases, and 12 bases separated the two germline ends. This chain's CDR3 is CASSLQGGEAFF. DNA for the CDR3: TGTGCCAGCAGTCTACAGGGAGGGGAAGCTTTCTTT.

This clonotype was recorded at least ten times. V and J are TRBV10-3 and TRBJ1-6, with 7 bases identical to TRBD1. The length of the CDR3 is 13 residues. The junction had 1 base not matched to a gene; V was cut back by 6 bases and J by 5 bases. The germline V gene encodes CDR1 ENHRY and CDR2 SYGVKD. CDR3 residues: CAIRGQNNSPLHF. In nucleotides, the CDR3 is TGTGCCATCAGGGGACAGAATAATTCACCCCTCCACTTT.

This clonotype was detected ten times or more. The CDR3 spells CASSLNRGSYEQYF. CDR3 nucleotides: TGCGCCAGCAGCTTGAACAGGGGCTCCTACGAGCAGTACTTC. This chain links TRBV5-1 with TRBJ2-7; TRBD1 aligns across 7 bases. V lost 1 base, J lost 0 bases, and 1 base stayed unmatched. From germline, CDR1 is SGHRS and CDR2 YFSETQ. The CDR3 has 14 residues. The full variable domain, completed using reference TRBV5-1 and TRBJ2-7, is KAGVTQTPRYLIKTRGQQVTLSCSPISGHRSVSWYQQTPGQGLQFLFEYFSETQRNKGNFPGRFSGRQFSNSRSEMNVSTLELGDSALYLCASSLNRGSYEQYFGPGTRLTVT.

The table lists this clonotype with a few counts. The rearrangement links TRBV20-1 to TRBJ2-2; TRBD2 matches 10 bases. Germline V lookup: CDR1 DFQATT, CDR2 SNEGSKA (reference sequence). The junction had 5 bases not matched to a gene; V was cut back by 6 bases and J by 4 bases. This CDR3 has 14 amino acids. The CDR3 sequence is CSAQREGLTGELFF. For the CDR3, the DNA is TGCAGTGCCCAGCGGGAGGGTCTCACCGGGGAGCTGTTTTTT.

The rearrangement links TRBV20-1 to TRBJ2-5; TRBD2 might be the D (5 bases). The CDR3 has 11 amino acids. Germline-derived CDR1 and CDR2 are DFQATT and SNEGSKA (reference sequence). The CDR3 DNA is TGCAGCTGCTCGGGATGGGAGACCCAGTACTTC. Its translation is CSCSGWETQYF.

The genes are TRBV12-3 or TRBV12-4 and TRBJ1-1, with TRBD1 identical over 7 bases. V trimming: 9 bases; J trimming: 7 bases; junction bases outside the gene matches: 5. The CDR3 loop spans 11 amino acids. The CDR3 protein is CASPTGVEAFF. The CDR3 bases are TGTGCCAGTCCTACAGGGGTTGAAGCTTTCTTT.

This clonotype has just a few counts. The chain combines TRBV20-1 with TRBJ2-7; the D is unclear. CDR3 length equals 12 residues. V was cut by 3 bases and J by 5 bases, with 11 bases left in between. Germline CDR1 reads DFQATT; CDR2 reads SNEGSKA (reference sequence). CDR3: CSASGVLNEQYF. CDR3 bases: TGCAGTGCTAGTGGTGTTCTAAACGAGCAGTACTTC.

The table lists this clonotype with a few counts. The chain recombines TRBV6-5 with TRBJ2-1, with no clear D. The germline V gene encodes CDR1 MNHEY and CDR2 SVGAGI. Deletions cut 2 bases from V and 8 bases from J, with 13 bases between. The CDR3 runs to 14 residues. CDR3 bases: TGTGCCAGCAGTTACCCCGCGGTAGGCGATGAGCAGTTCTTC. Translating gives CASSYPAVGDEQFF.

CDR3 in amino acids: CSALDSYQPQHF. The CDR3, as DNA: TGCAGTGCTCTCGACAGTTATCAGCCCCAGCATTTT. V gene TRBV20-1 combines with J gene TRBJ1-5, with D perhaps TRBD1 (5 bases). The germline V gene has CDR1 DFQATT and CDR2 SNEGSKA (reference sequence). The CDR3 is 12 residues long. The germline V and J ends were trimmed by 5 bases and 5 bases, with 10 bases remaining between them.

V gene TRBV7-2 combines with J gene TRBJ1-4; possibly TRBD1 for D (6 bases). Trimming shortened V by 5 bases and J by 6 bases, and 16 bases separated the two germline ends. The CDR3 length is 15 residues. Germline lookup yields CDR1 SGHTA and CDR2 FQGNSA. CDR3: CASSPLTGPDEKLFF. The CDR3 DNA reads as TGTGCCAGCAGCCCACTGACAGGTCCGGATGAAAAACTGTTTTTT.

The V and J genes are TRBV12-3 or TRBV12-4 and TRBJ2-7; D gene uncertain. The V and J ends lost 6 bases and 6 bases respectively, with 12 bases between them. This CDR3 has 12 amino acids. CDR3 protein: CASSLTVGEQYF. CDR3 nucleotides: TGTGCCAGCAGCCTTACGGTTGGCGAGCAGTACTTC.

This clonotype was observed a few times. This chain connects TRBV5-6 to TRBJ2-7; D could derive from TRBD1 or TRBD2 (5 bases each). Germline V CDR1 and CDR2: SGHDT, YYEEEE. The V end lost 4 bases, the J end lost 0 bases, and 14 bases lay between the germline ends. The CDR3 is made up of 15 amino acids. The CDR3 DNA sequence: TGTGCCAGCAGCCAGCTCCCGGGGCCCTCCTACGAGCAGTACTTC. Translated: CASSQLPGPSYEQYF.

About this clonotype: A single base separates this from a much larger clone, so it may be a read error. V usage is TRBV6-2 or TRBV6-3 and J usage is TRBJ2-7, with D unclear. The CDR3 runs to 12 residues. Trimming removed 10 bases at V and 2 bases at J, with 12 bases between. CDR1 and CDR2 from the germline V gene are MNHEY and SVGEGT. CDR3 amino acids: CAISRGTYEQYF. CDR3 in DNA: TGTGCCATCAGCCGTGGTACCTACGAGCAGTACTTC.

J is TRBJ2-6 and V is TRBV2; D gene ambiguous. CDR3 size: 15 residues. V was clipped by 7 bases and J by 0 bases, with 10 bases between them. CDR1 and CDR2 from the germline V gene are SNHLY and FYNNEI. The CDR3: CASTKRTSGANVLTF. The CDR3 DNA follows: TGTGCCAGCACCAAAAGGACCTCTGGGGCCAACGTCCTGACTTTC.

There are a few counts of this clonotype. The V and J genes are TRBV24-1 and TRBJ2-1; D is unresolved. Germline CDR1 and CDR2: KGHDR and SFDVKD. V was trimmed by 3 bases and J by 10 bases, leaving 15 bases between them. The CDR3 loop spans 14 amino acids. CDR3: CATSDATLIGEQFF. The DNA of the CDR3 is TGTGCCACCAGTGATGCAACCCTCATCGGAGAGCAGTTCTTC.

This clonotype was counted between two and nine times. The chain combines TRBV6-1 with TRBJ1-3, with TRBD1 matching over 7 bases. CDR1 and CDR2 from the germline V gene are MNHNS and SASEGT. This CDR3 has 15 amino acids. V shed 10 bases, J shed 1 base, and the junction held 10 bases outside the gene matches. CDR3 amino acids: CAIRGRGGSGNTIYF. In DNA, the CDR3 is TGTGCCATAAGGGGGCGAGGAGGGTCTGGAAACACCATATATTTT.

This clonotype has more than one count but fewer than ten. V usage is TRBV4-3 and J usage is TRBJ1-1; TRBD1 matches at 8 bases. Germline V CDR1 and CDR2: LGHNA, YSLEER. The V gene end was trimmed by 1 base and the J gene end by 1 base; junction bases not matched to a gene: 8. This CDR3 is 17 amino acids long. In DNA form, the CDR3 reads TGCGCCAGCAGCCAAGTGCTGGACAGGGTGGCGAACACTGAAGCTTTCTTT. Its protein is CASSQVLDRVANTEAFF.